A single sample is the source of the 25 T cell receptor beta chains below, sequenced in a study of control samples from healthy donors and cancer patients. Method: immunoSEQ multiplex PCR; TCRdb's copy keeps in-frame clones and lacks some. Here the sample spans approximately 170,000 clones, almost 90% being singletons. Sequenced input: blood. These receptors all come from a woman in her twenties or thirties in good health.

This rearrangement joins TRBV23-1 to TRBJ2-1; 10 nucleotides align to TRBD2. TRBV23-1 falls under the ORF class, with uncertain function. J was trimmed by 0 bases and V by 0 bases; bases with no gene match: 2. The CDR3 is 17 amino acids. CDR3 coding DNA: TGCGCCAGCAGTCAATCGGCTAGCGGGAGCTCCTACAATGAGCAGTTCTTC. This translates into CASSQSASGSSYNEQFF.

The chain has TRBV27 and TRBJ2-1; D assignment may be TRBD1 or TRBD2 (6 bases each). Germline V gene data show CDR1 as MNHEY and CDR2 as SMNVEV (reference sequence). Trimming removed 6 bases at V and 7 bases at J, with 13 bases between. CDR3 length: 13 residues. CDR3: CASSARRGNEQFF. The CDR3 DNA reads as TGTGCCAGCAGCGCCAGGAGGGGGAATGAGCAGTTCTTC.

The chain combines TRBV6-1 with TRBJ2-3; possibly TRBD2 for D (7 bases). The CDR3 contains 19 residues. The germline V and J ends were trimmed by 1 base and 8 bases, with 28 bases remaining between them. Germline-derived CDR1 and CDR2 are MNHNS and SASEGT. In DNA, the CDR3 is TGTGCCAGCAGTGAAGAGGTTTTGGCAGCTACGAGGGGGGGAGGTACGCAGTATTTT. It is translated as CASSEEVLAATRGGGTQYF.

The rearrangement links TRBV10-3 to TRBJ2-7; D gene ambiguous. The ends were cut back, 3 bases at V and 7 bases at J, with 10 bases in the middle. This CDR3 comprises 12 residues. Germline CDR1 reads ENHRY; CDR2 reads SYGVKD. CDR3 residues: CAISEMDREQYV. In nucleotides, the CDR3 is TGTGCCATCAGTGAAATGGATAGGGAGCAGTACGTC.

V and J are TRBV6-2 or TRBV6-3 and TRBJ2-1, with 12 bases matching TRBD2. The V gene's germline CDR1 is MNHEY and CDR2 SVGEGT. The V and J ends lost 4 bases and 5 bases, in that order; junction bases with no gene match: 9. The CDR3 covers 17 residues. CDR3 in amino acids: CASSLLATSGRDNEQFF. CDR3 sequence (DNA): TGTGCCAGCAGTTTACTGGCGACTAGCGGGAGAGACAATGAGCAGTTCTTC.

The rearrangement uses TRBV28 and TRBJ1-4; D possibly corresponds to TRBD1 (5 bases). V was cut by 2 bases and J by 12 bases, with 16 bases left in between. The CDR3 consists of 14 residues. Germline V gene data show CDR1 as MDHEN and CDR2 as SYDVKM. The CDR3 region is CASSLASGRVELFF. CDR3 nucleotide sequence: TGTGCCAGCAGTTTAGCCAGTGGCAGGGTGGAACTGTTTTTT.

The chain uses TRBV19 and TRBJ2-7; TRBD2 matches at 10 bases. The CDR3 extends over 14 amino acids. V shed 5 bases, J shed 4 bases, and the junction held 5 bases outside the gene matches. Germline loops: CDR1 LNHDA, CDR2 SQIVND (reference sequence). CDR3 in amino acids: CASSSGSGGYEQYF. The CDR3 DNA is TGTGCCAGTAGTTCGGGTAGCGGGGGGTACGAGCAGTACTTC.

This chain links TRBV18 with TRBJ1-6; D unclear. Germline CDR1 reads KGHSH; CDR2 reads LQKENI. V shed 2 bases and J shed 5 bases, with 22 bases lying between them. There are 19 residues in the CDR3. This CDR3 is CASSPFEIAPKINNSPLHF. For the CDR3, the DNA is TGTGCCAGCTCACCATTTGAAATCGCCCCGAAGATAAATAATTCACCCCTCCACTTT.

CDR3 sequence reads: CASSPGRSSSYNSPLHF. The CDR3 DNA follows: TGTGCCAGCAGTCCTGGACGGTCGAGCTCCTATAATTCACCCCTCCACTTT. The rearrangement links TRBV7-9 to TRBJ1-6; D unresolved. Germline V CDR1 and CDR2: SEHNR, FQNEAQ (reference sequence). Trimming took off 6 bases at V and 0 bases at J, with 15 bases between the two ends. The CDR3 has 17 amino acids.

The genes are TRBV7-8 and TRBJ1-3; D gene ambiguous. V was shortened by 5 bases and J by 0 bases, with 14 bases between the two germline ends. Germline assignment: CDR1 SGHVS and CDR2 FQNEAQ. This CDR3 is 16 amino acids long. CDR3 sequence reads: CASSPPSSSSGNTIYF. The CDR3 region has the DNA TGTGCCAGCAGCCCACCGTCCTCCAGCTCTGGAAACACCATATATTTT.

In its sample, this clone was seen a few times. The chain joins TRBV28 to TRBJ1-1, with D perhaps matching TRBD1 (5 bases). CDR1 is MDHEN, CDR2 SYDVKM, per germline. The ends were cut back, 6 bases at V and 10 bases at J, with 15 bases in the middle. The CDR3 loop spans 12 amino acids. CDR3 residues: CASSLGRDGAFF. Written as DNA, the CDR3 is TGTGCCAGCAGCCTCGGACGGGACGGAGCTTTCTTT. Full variable domain (outside the CDR3, taken from reference TRBV28 and TRBJ1-1): DVKVTQSSRYLVKRTGEKVFLECVQDMDHENMFWYRQDPGLGLRLIYFSYDVKMKEKGDIPEGYSVSREKKERFSLILESASTNQTSMYLCASSLGRDGAFFGQGTRLTVV.

The rearrangement joins TRBV11-1 to TRBJ1-5; no definite D call. CDR1 and CDR2 from the germline V gene are SGHAT and FQDESV (reference sequence). The CDR3 runs to 13 residues. V lost 4 bases to trimming and J lost 5 bases, with 9 bases between them. The CDR3 nucleotides read TGTGCCAGCAGCTCCCAACCAGATCAGCCCCAGCATTTT. Translating gives CASSSQPDQPQHF.

The count of this clone is one. The chain combines TRBV2 with TRBJ2-7; 10 bases agree with TRBD1. Trimming at V came to 6 bases and at J to 6 bases, leaving 17 bases not matched to a gene. CDR3 length: 17 amino acids. CDR1 SNHLY and CDR2 FYNNEI come from the germline V gene. CDR3 residues: CASRAPEGQGSSGEQYF. The CDR3 DNA follows: TGTGCCAGCAGGGCCCCGGAGGGACAGGGGTCATCGGGCGAGCAGTACTTC.

The rearrangement links TRBV6-6 to TRBJ1-2, with 7 bases aligning to TRBD1. V was clipped by 6 bases and J by 2 bases; unmatched bases: 3. CDR1 and CDR2 (germline): MNHNY, SVGAGI (reference sequence). CDR3 length equals 13 residues. The chain's CDR3 is CASSQDRNYGYTF. DNA of the CDR3: TGTGCCAGCAGCCAGGACAGGAACTATGGCTACACCTTC.

The CDR3 coding sequence is TGTGCCAGCAGTTCTACTAGCGGGGGACGAGAGACCCAGTACTTC. Its protein is CASSSTSGGRETQYF. The chain combines TRBV11-3 with TRBJ2-5, with 11 bases lining up with TRBD2. CDR1 and CDR2 (germline): SGHNT, YENEEA. V shed 6 bases and J 4 bases; nucleotides not matched to a gene: 7. This CDR3 has 15 amino acids. The whole variable domain, filled in from reference TRBV11-3 and TRBJ2-5, reads EAGVVQSPRYKIIEKKQPVAFWCNPISGHNTLYWYLQNLGQGPELLIRYENEEAVDDSQLPKDRFSAERLKGVDSTLKIQPAELGDSAVYLCASSSTSGGRETQYFGPGTRLLVL.

CDR3 amino acids: CASSLVRGGELFF. In DNA, the CDR3 is TGTGCCAGCAGCTTAGTGAGGGGCGGGGAGCTGTTTTTT. The chain combines TRBV11-3 with TRBJ2-2; perhaps D is TRBD1 or TRBD2 (5 bases each). Germline values: CDR1 SGHNT, CDR2 YENEEA. This CDR3 is built from 13 residues. V lost 1 base and J lost 7, with 7 bases in between.

V is TRBV11-2 and J is TRBJ2-1; TRBD1 aligns across 11 bases. After removal of 2 bases from V and 9 bases from J, the junction contained 9 bases not matched to a gene. From germline, CDR1 is SGHAT and CDR2 FQNNGV. The CDR3 is made up of 16 amino acids. CDR3 sequence (DNA): TGTGCCAGCAGCTTACGCCACGGACAGGGGGCGAGTGAGCAGTTCTTC. Translation gives CASSLRHGQGASEQFF.

The genes are TRBV7-9 and TRBJ1-2; 7 bases are a match to TRBD1. The CDR3 spans 16 residues. With V trimmed by 5 bases and J by 5 bases, 14 bases remained unmatched. Germline-derived CDR1 and CDR2 are SEHNR and FQNEAQ (reference sequence). CDR3 sequence: CASSPRTGLRDYGYTF. For the CDR3, the DNA is TGTGCCAGCAGCCCACGGACAGGCCTTCGGGATTATGGCTACACCTTC.

V usage is TRBV3-1 (or the pseudogene TRBV3-2) and J usage is TRBJ1-2, with TRBD1 as a possible D gene (5 bases). Germline V lookup: CDR1 LGHDT, CDR2 YNNKEL (reference sequence). The CDR3 has 16 residues. V was shortened by 1 base and J by 4 bases, with 16 bases between the two germline ends. The CDR3 sequence is CASSQVNVQAFYGYTF. The CDR3 DNA is TGTGCCAGCAGCCAAGTCAATGTACAGGCGTTCTATGGCTACACCTTC.

The chain combines TRBV5-6 with TRBJ1-4; D not resolved. The germline V gene encodes CDR1 SGHDT and CDR2 YYEEEE. This CDR3 has 14 amino acids. Trimming took 6 bases from V and 3 from J, leaving 12 bases between them. The CDR3 nucleotides read TGTGCCAGCAACCCGGCCGGGTCTAATGAAAAACTGTTTTTT. Protein: CASNPAGSNEKLFF. The entire variable domain, with the rest obtained from reference TRBV5-6 and TRBJ1-4, is as follows: DAGVTQSPTHLIKTRGQQVTLRCSPKSGHDTVSWYQQALGQGPQFIFQYYEEEERQRGNFPDRFSGHQFPNYSSELNVNALLLGDSALYLCASNPAGSNEKLFFGSGTQLSVL.

This clone occurred once. The V call is TRBV15, the J call TRBJ2-5; maybe TRBD1 (5 bases). This CDR3 is 15 amino acids long. In germline, CDR1 is LNHNV, CDR2 YYDKDF (reference sequence). Deletions cut 0 bases from V and 7 bases from J, with 15 bases between. CDR3 nucleotides: TGTGCCACCAGCAGAGATATTTGGCAGGGTGGGACCCAGTACTTC. Translation gives CATSRDIWQGGTQYF.

This chain uses TRBV27 with TRBJ2-3, with D unresolved. This CDR3 contains 14 residues. Looked up from germline, CDR1 is MNHEY and CDR2 is SMNVEV (reference sequence). V was clipped by 2 bases and J by 0 bases, with 6 bases between them. As DNA, the CDR3 is TGTGCCAGCAGTTTAGTATGGAGCACAGATACGCAGTATTTT. This translates into CASSLVWSTDTQYF.

V gene TRBV30 combines with J gene TRBJ2-5, with D possibly matching TRBD2 (5 bases). The germline V and J ends were trimmed by 5 bases and 5 bases, with 12 bases remaining between them. The CDR3 sequence is 12 residues long. Per germline, CDR1 GTSNPN and CDR2 SVGIG (reference sequence). The CDR3 DNA reads TGTGCCTGGGGCGGACTGGCGGAGACCCAGTACTTC. Amino acid sequence: CAWGGLAETQYF.

The chain joins TRBV12-1 to TRBJ2-2; TRBD2, the table's D call, lacks a check against the DNA. TRBV12-1 counts as a pseudogene. This CDR3 is built from 11 residues. The CDR3 here is CASSSTGELFF. CDR3 nucleotides: TGTGCCAGCAGCTCGACCGGGGAGCTGTTTTTT.

This clone has only one observation. The V call is TRBV28, the J call TRBJ2-7, with D possibly TRBD2 on 6 matching bases. CDR1 and CDR2 (germline): MDHEN, SYDVKM. This CDR3 region has 11 residues. Between the trimmed V and J ends, which lost 8 bases and 1 base, there was a span of 6 bases. The chain's CDR3 is CASGTSYEQYF. DNA of the CDR3: TGTGCCAGCGGGACTTCCTACGAGCAGTACTTC.